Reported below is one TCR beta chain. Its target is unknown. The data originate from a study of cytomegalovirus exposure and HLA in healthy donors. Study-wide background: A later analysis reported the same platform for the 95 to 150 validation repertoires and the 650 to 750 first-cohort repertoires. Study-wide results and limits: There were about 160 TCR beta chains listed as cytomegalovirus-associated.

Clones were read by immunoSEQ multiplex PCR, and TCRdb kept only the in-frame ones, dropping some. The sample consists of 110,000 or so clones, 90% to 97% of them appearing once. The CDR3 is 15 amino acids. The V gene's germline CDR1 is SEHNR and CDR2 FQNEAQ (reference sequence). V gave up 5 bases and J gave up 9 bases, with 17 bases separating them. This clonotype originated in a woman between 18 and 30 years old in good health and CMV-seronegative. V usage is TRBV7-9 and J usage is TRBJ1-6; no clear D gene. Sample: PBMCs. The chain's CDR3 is CASSQFGVMGSPLHF. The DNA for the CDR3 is TGTGCCAGCAGCCAATTCGGGGTTATGGGTTCACCCCTCCACTTT.